These 24 T cell receptor beta chains share one sample of origin, sequenced in a study of blood T cell repertoires in COVID-19. Repertoires were generated with immunoSEQ multiplex PCR, while TCRdb's copy carries only in-frame clones and drops some. This table holds 300,000 to 400,000 clones, approximately 87% found once. The sequenced sample was PBMCs or T cells enriched from blood (not recorded which). The receptors here all came from a woman aged 25 to 39 with acute COVID-19.

The rearrangement links TRBV5-6 to TRBJ1-1; 9 nucleotides agree with TRBD1. Germline CDR1 is SGHDT and CDR2 is YYEEEE. J gave up 4 bases and V 3 bases, and 7 bases lay outside the gene matches. This CDR3 contains 15 residues. The CDR3 nucleotides read TGTGCCAGCAGCTATCTGACAGGGGGTGGCACTGAAGCTTTCTTT. Protein product: CASSYLTGGGTEAFF.

This chain uses TRBV14 with TRBJ1-6, with D perhaps TRBD1 (5 bases). Germline CDR1 and CDR2: SGHDN and FVKESK. Trimming removed 5 bases from V and 9 bases from J, with 14 bases in between. This CDR3 has 14 amino acids. The CDR3 nucleotides are TGTGCCAGCAGCTTAGGAGCGGGGGGTTCACCCCTCCACTTT. Translated, it gives CASSLGAGGSPLHF.

CDR3 bases: TGTGCCAGCAGCCCTCGCGATCATACAGGGAGTGGCTACACCTTC. Encoded protein: CASSPRDHTGSGYTF. This chain connects TRBV5-4 to TRBJ1-2; D is possibly TRBD1 (6 bases). V was shortened by 4 bases and J by 7 bases, with 20 bases between the two germline ends. Looked up from germline, CDR1 is SGHNT and CDR2 is YYREEE (reference sequence). The CDR3 has 15 residues.

This clone was seen only once. The V call is TRBV30, the J call TRBJ2-1; tentatively, D is TRBD2 (8 bases). CDR1 and CDR2 from the germline V gene are GTSNPN and SVGIG (reference sequence). This CDR3 contains 16 residues. Trimming shortened V by 4 bases and J by 6 bases, and 22 bases separated the two germline ends. CDR3 in amino acids: CAWTPGGGRGSNEQFF. The CDR3 coding sequence is TGTGCCTGGACCCCCGGGGGGGGCAGGGGGTCCAATGAGCAGTTCTTC.

The chain employs TRBV4-1 and TRBJ1-1; D remains ambiguous. V was cut by 4 bases and J by 5 bases, with 26 bases left in between. Germline CDR1 reads MGHRA; CDR2 reads YSYEKL. The CDR3 loop spans 18 amino acids. DNA of the CDR3: TGCGCCAGCAGCCCCAAGATGTCTGGTCAAGGCTCGGGTACTGAAGCTTTCTTT. Encoded protein: CASSPKMSGQGSGTEAFF.

This sequence joins TRBV7-9 and TRBJ1-2; tentative D call: TRBD1 (6 bases). This CDR3 has 14 amino acids. V was trimmed by 4 bases and J by 4 bases, leaving 13 bases between them. Germline CDR1 reads SEHNR; CDR2 reads FQNEAQ (reference sequence). The CDR3 sequence: CASSSQGGGYGYTF. In DNA form, the CDR3 reads TGTGCCAGCAGCTCTCAGGGAGGGGGCTATGGCTACACCTTC.

This chain uses TRBV6-2 or TRBV6-3 with TRBJ1-2; unclear D gene. The germline CDR1 and CDR2 sequences are MNHEY and SVGEGT. The CDR3 has 16 residues. V was cut by 3 bases and J by 5 bases, with 19 bases left in between. The CDR3 sequence: CASSYPSYKTAYGYTF. As DNA, the CDR3 is TGTGCCAGCAGTTATCCCAGTTATAAAACAGCTTATGGCTACACCTTC.

V gene TRBV11-2 combines with J gene TRBJ2-3, with D hard to call. The CDR3 runs 15 residues. The germline gives CDR1 SGHAT, CDR2 FQNNGV. V was cut by 5 bases and J by 4 bases, with 16 bases left in between. The CDR3: CASSKGIQTADTQYF. The CDR3 nucleotides are TGTGCCAGCAGCAAAGGCATACAGACGGCAGATACGCAGTATTTT.

This clone came up once. The rearrangement links TRBV7-9 to TRBJ2-7, with 9 positions matching TRBD1. The V gene's germline CDR1 is SEHNR and CDR2 FQNEAQ (reference sequence). This CDR3 has 15 amino acids. With V trimmed by 5 bases and J by 0 bases, 5 bases remained unmatched. CDR3 sequence (DNA): TGTGCCAGCAGCCACGGACAGGGGAGCTCCTACGAGCAGTACTTC. Translation gives CASSHGQGSSYEQYF.

V and J are TRBV18 and TRBJ1-1, with D maybe TRBD1 (5 bases). The length of the CDR3 is 14 residues. Trimming shortened V by 5 bases and J by 7 bases, and 17 bases separated the two germline ends. Germline loops: CDR1 KGHSH, CDR2 LQKENI. CDR3 region: CASSSRVGELEAFF. For the CDR3, the DNA is TGTGCCAGCTCATCCAGGGTTGGTGAACTTGAAGCTTTCTTT.

The rearrangement joins TRBV12-5 to TRBJ1-5, with TRBD1 matching 7 bases. The V gene end was trimmed by 5 bases and the J gene end by 5 bases; junction bases not matched to a gene: 12. The CDR3 runs 16 residues. CDR1 and CDR2 (germline): LGHNT, FRNRAP. This CDR3 reads CASGPGNRGYDQPQHF. DNA for the CDR3: TGTGCTAGTGGTCCCGGCAACAGGGGTTACGATCAGCCCCAGCATTTT.

V gene TRBV7-2 combines with J gene TRBJ1-4; possibly TRBD1 for D (5 bases). Germline CDR1 SGHTA, CDR2 FQGNSA. The CDR3 extends over 15 amino acids. V was pared by 5 bases and J by 8 bases, with 18 bases between. CDR3 nucleotides: TGTGCCAGCAGCACGACCGGGTTCAAGGGGGAAAAACTGTTTTTT. This codes for CASSTTGFKGEKLFF. Filled out from reference TRBV7-2 and TRBJ1-4, the complete variable domain reads GAGVSQSPSNKVTEKGKDVELRCDPISGHTALYWYRQSLGQGLEFLIYFQGNSAPDKSGLPSDRFSAERTGGSVSTLTIQRTQQEDSAVYLCASSTTGFKGEKLFFGSGTQLSVL.

The chain combines TRBV5-1 with TRBJ2-1; 10 bases are a match to TRBD2. The V segment lost 4 bases and the J segment 2 bases; nucleotides outside the gene matches: 6. Per germline, CDR1 SGHRS and CDR2 YFSETQ. The CDR3 is made up of 16 amino acids. For the CDR3, the DNA is TGCGCCAGCAGCGGCAGCGGGGGGGCCCCCTACAATGAGCAGTTCTTC. Protein product: CASSGSGGAPYNEQFF. Full variable domain (rest looked up from reference TRBV5-1 and TRBJ2-1): KAGVTQTPRYLIKTRGQQVTLSCSPISGHRSVSWYQQTPGQGLQFLFEYFSETQRNKGNFPGRFSGRQFSNSRSEMNVSTLELGDSALYLCASSGSGGAPYNEQFFGPGTRLTVL.

The chain links TRBV5-4 to TRBJ2-3, with TRBD2 as a possible D gene (6 bases). This CDR3 region has 16 residues. In germline, CDR1 is SGHNT, CDR2 YYREEE (reference sequence). With 5 bases removed from V and 1 base from J, the gap between germline ends came to 17 bases. For the CDR3, the DNA is TGTGCCAGCAGTCCTGGGATGGGGGGAGGCACAGATACGCAGTATTTT. This encodes CASSPGMGGGTDTQYF.

The chain links TRBV28 to TRBJ1-2, with 8 bases fitting TRBD1. V lost 7 bases and J lost 7; bases outside the gene matches: 17. The CDR3 has 16 residues. Per the germline V gene, CDR1 is MDHEN and CDR2 is SYDVKM. For the CDR3, the DNA is TGTGCCAGCACCATCCCGGAACGCGGACAGGGAGCTGGCTACACCTTC. It translates to CASTIPERGQGAGYTF.

The J gene is TRBJ2-2, the V gene TRBV11-3; D is unresolved. With 1 base removed from V and 1 base from J, the gap between germline ends came to 4 bases. The CDR3 has 14 amino acids. The germline gives CDR1 SGHNT, CDR2 YENEEA. CDR3 sequence (DNA): TGTGCCAGCAGCTTAGTCGGGAACACCGGGGAGCTGTTTTTT. It encodes CASSLVGNTGELFF.

This clone was detected a few times. Mismatch with germline at one junction end may stem from a read error. The chain uses TRBV7-9 and TRBJ1-1; TRBD1 matches 8 bases. Germline V lookup: CDR1 SEHNR, CDR2 FQNEAQ (reference sequence). The CDR3 consists of 13 residues. The CDR3, as DNA: TGTGCCAGCAGCTCGCCACCGGGACAGGAGGTACGATTT. It yields the protein CASSSPPGQEVRF.

This clone was recorded only once. This chain links TRBV7-3 with TRBJ2-7; 9 nucleotides line up with TRBD1. The CDR3 extends over 16 amino acids. Trimming took 4 bases from V and 2 from J; bases not matched to a gene: 9. Germline-derived CDR1 and CDR2 are SGHTA and FQGTGA. CDR3 DNA sequence: TGTGCCAGCAGCTCTTCTTTGGGACAGGGAGCCTACGAGCAGTACTTC. Protein sequence: CASSSSLGQGAYEQYF.

The V and J genes are TRBV6-5 and TRBJ2-7, with D unclear. Trimming pared 6 bases from V and 5 bases from J, leaving 8 bases between. Germline CDR1 is MNHEY and CDR2 is SVGAGI. This CDR3 comprises 11 residues. The chain's CDR3 is CASSNNDEQYF. The CDR3 DNA is TGTGCCAGCAGCAACAACGACGAGCAGTACTTC.

This sequence joins TRBV7-6 and TRBJ2-7; 13 bases fit TRBD2. Germline-derived CDR1 and CDR2 are SGHVS and FNYEAQ. The V segment lost 1 base and the J segment 6 bases; nucleotides outside the gene matches: 3. CDR3 size: 15 residues. This chain's CDR3 is CASSLGTSGGGEQYF. DNA for the CDR3: TGTGCCAGCAGCTTAGGAACTAGCGGGGGGGGCGAGCAGTACTTC.

Comments on this clone: The sample has other DNA sequences that encode this CDR3 too. V gene TRBV29-1 combines with J gene TRBJ1-3; 8 positions match TRBD1. J was trimmed by 0 bases and V by 6 bases; bases with no gene match: 4. There are 14 residues in the CDR3. Per the germline V gene, CDR1 is SQVTM and CDR2 is ANQGSEA. In DNA form, the CDR3 reads TGCAGCGTACGGACAGGGACCTCTGGAAACACCATATATTTT. Its translation: CSVRTGTSGNTIYF.

The chain links TRBV6-1 to TRBJ2-2; TRBD2 matches 9 bases. Trimming cost V 4 bases and J 6 bases; bases outside gene matches: 3. Germline values: CDR1 MNHNS, CDR2 SASEGT. The CDR3 runs to 14 residues. CDR3 coding DNA: TGTGCCAGCAGTGTTAGCGGGGGAGCCGGGGAGCTGTTTTTT. It encodes CASSVSGGAGELFF.

The chain combines TRBV6-5 with TRBJ1-2; TRBD1 aligns across 7 bases. The CDR3 totals 15 residues. Germline V CDR1 and CDR2: MNHEY, SVGAGI. Trimming removed 7 bases from V and 0 bases from J; junction bases left unmatched: 8. The CDR3 reads CASTPTGASNYGYTF. The CDR3 DNA sequence: TGTGCCAGCACCCCAACAGGGGCTTCTAACTATGGCTACACCTTC.

This chain links TRBV19 with TRBJ1-4; weak D call: TRBD1 (6 bases). The CDR3 is 15 residues long. Germline values: CDR1 LNHDA, CDR2 SQIVND (reference sequence). V lost 3 bases, J lost 7 bases, and 15 bases lay in between. The CDR3 DNA reads as TGTGCCAGTAGTATGTTTGGGCAGGGGACTGAAAAACTGTTTTTT. The encoded protein is CASSMFGQGTEKLFF.